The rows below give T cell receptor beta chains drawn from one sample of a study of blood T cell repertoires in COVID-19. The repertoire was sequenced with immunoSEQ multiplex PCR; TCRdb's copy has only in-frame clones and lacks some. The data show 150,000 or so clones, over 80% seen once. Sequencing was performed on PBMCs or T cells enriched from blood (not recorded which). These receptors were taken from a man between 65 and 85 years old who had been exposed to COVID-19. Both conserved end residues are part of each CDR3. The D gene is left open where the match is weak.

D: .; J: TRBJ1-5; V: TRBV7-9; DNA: TGTGCCAGCAGCTTAATCGGGGAGCCCCAGCATTTT; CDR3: CASSLIGEPQHF
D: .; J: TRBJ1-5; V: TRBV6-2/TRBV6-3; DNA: TGTGCCAGCAGTACCCAGGGGATGGGCAAGCAGCCCCAGCATTTT; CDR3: CASSTQGMGKQPQHF
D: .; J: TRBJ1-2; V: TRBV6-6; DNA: TGTGCCAGCACTGGGGCCGGGGGGGGTGGCTACACCTTC; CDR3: CASTGAGGGGYTF
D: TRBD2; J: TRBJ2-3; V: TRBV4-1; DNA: TGCGCCAGCAGCCGAACTAGCGGGGGGGCACCAGATACGCAGTATTTT; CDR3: CASSRTSGGAPDTQYF
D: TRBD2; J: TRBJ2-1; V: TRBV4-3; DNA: TGCGCCAGCAGCCAAGGCCTAGCGGGGGGACTGTCCTACAATGAGCAGTTCTTC; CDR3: CASSQGLAGGLSYNEQFF
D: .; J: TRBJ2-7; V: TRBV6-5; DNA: TGTGCCAGCAGTTACATGAGCTCCTACGAGCAGTACTTC; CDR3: CASSYMSSYEQYF
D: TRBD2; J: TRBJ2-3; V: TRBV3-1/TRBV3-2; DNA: TGTGCCAGCAGCCAAGGTCTAGCGGGGGCAGATACGCAGTATTTT; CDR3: CASSQGLAGADTQYF
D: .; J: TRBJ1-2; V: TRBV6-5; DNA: TGTGCCAGCAGAGCGAATGTCTATGGCTACACCTTC; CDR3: CASRANVYGYTF
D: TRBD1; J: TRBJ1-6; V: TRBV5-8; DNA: TGTGCCAGCAGCCCTGAGTGGGACAGTCCTAATTCACCCCTCCACTTT; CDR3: CASSPEWDSPNSPLHF
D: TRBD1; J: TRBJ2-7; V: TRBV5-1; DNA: TGCGCCAGCAGCTTAGGACAGGGTAGCGACGAGCAGTACTTC; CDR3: CASSLGQGSDEQYF
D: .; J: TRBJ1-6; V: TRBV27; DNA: TGTGCCAGCAGTTTACGGATGGGGGGAAGCTCCTATAATTCACCCCTCCACTTT; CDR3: CASSLRMGGSSYNSPLHF
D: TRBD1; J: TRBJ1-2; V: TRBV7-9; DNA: TGTGCCAGCAGCTTCCCCGGGACAGCCTATGGCTACACCTTC; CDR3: CASSFPGTAYGYTF
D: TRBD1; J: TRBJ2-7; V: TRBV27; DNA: TGTGCCAGCAGTTTGTTACAGGGGAGAAGCTACGAGCAGTACTTC; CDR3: CASSLLQGRSYEQYF
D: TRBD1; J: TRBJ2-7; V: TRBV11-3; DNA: TGTGCCAGCAGCTTAAAGCCAGGGGGAGACTACGAGCAGTACTTC; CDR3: CASSLKPGGDYEQYF
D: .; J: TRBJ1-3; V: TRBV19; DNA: TGTGCCAGTAGTCCCAGGGACTCTGGAAACACCATATATTTT; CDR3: CASSPRDSGNTIYF
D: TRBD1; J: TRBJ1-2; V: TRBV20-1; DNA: TGCAGTGCTAGTCAAAGAAACCGGGAAACAGGGGATTTTGACTACACCTTC; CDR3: CSASQRNRETGDFDYTF